A single sample gave rise to the 28 T cell receptor beta chains below, sequenced in a study of Tregs in tolerant kidney transplant recipients. Clones were sequenced by immunoSEQ multiplex PCR, and TCRdb holds only the in-frame ones, with some missing. In the table there are around 61,000 clones, around 88% of which are singletons. The sample consisted of CD4+ T cells from blood. Every receptor here comes from a human donor in good health.

The chain links TRBV9 to TRBJ2-3; the match to TRBD2 covers 8 bases. Germline V lookup: CDR1 SGDLS, CDR2 YYNGEE. This CDR3 has 15 residues. Germline trimming cut 2 bases from V and 5 bases from J; bases unmatched to any gene: 7. The CDR3 loop is CASSVSTGGRDTQYF. CDR3 DNA: TGTGCCAGCAGCGTTTCAACGGGGGGGCGAGATACGCAGTATTTT.

The V gene is TRBV5-6, the J gene TRBJ2-7; 8 positions match TRBD2. Trimming took 4 bases from V and 1 from J; bases not matched to a gene: 10. There are 16 residues in the CDR3. Germline V lookup: CDR1 SGHDT, CDR2 YYEEEE. CDR3 amino acids: CASSRKAGVGSYEQYF. CDR3 nucleotides: TGTGCCAGCAGCCGGAAAGCGGGAGTCGGTTCCTACGAGCAGTACTTC. Combining the CDR3 with reference TRBV5-6 and TRBJ2-7 gives the whole variable domain DAGVTQSPTHLIKTRGQQVTLRCSPKSGHDTVSWYQQALGQGPQFIFQYYEEEERQRGNFPDRFSGHQFPNYSSELNVNALLLGDSALYLCASSRKAGVGSYEQYFGPGTRLTVT.

The rearrangement joins TRBV7-2 to TRBJ2-5, with 8 bases matching TRBD1. With 4 bases clipped from V and 1 base from J, the junction kept 8 bases outside the gene matches. The length of the CDR3 is 16 residues. CDR1 SGHTA and CDR2 FQGNSA come from the germline V gene. CDR3 coding DNA: TGTGCCAGCAGCTCGCGGACAGGGTGGGGCCAAGAGACCCAGTACTTC. The encoded protein is CASSSRTGWGQETQYF.

The CDR3 DNA is TGTGCCAGCAGCACCAGACAGGGCTACTCGCAAGAGACCCAGTACTTC. It yields the protein CASSTRQGYSQETQYF. The chain joins TRBV7-9 to TRBJ2-5, with 7 bases aligning to TRBD1. Trimming cost V 5 bases and J 2 bases; bases outside gene matches: 11. The germline CDR1 and CDR2 sequences are SEHNR and FQNEAQ (reference sequence). CDR3 length: 16 amino acids.

This clone has ten or more counts. V gene TRBV5-1 combines with J gene TRBJ2-7, with D perhaps TRBD1 (7 bases). V lost 0 bases, J lost 3 bases, and 10 bases lay in between. CDR3 length equals 14 residues. Looked up from germline, CDR1 is SGHRS and CDR2 is YFSETQ. The CDR3 bases are TGCGCCAGCAGCTTGGTGCAGGGGGGCTACGAGCAGTACTTC. It codes for CASSLVQGGYEQYF.

The chain couples TRBV5-4 to TRBJ1-2; D not resolved. Trimming stripped 2 bases from V and 8 bases from J, with 10 bases between. CDR1 is SGHNT, CDR2 YYREEE, per germline (reference sequence). The CDR3 contains 12 residues. CDR3: CASSLPDRGYTF. The CDR3 DNA is TGTGCCAGCAGCTTACCAGATAGGGGCTACACCTTC.

The chain is built from TRBV11-3 and TRBJ2-7; TRBD2 aligns across 8 bases. The CDR3 totals 15 residues. Germline CDR1 SGHNT, CDR2 YENEEA. The trim removed 1 base at V and 2 bases at J, leaving 4 bases unmatched. CDR3 DNA sequence: TGTGCCAGCAGCTTAGTTTCGGGAGGGACCTACGAGCAGTACTTC. Its translation is CASSLVSGGTYEQYF.

A few counts support this clone. This sequence joins TRBV10-3 and TRBJ2-7; TRBD1 might be the D (5 bases). The CDR3 contains 14 residues. Per germline, CDR1 ENHRY and CDR2 SYGVKD. V dropped 11 bases and J dropped 3 bases, with 20 bases sitting between them. CDR3 amino acids: CASLPRVGFYEQYF. The CDR3, as DNA: TGTGCCTCCCTCCCCAGGGTGGGTTTCTACGAGCAGTACTTC.

The sample holds one count of this clone. The chain uses TRBV2 and TRBJ2-7, with 8 bases aligning to TRBD1. Germline V CDR1 and CDR2: SNHLY, FYNNEI. This CDR3 is 13 amino acids long. V was clipped by 5 bases and J by 4 bases; unmatched bases: 4. This chain's CDR3 is CASSRTGNYEQYF. CDR3 coding DNA: TGTGCCAGCAGTCGGACAGGGAATTACGAGCAGTACTTC.

This clone has only one observation. V is TRBV10-3 and J is TRBJ1-2; the D gene is possibly TRBD1 (5 bases). Germline CDR1 and CDR2: ENHRY and SYGVKD. Trimming left V 4 bases short and J 6 bases short, with 15 bases between. This CDR3 spans 14 amino acids. The CDR3 DNA is TGTGCCATCAGTGCCACGGGGACCGGTGATGGCTACACCTTC. This encodes CAISATGTGDGYTF.

This clone appeared many times. The J gene is TRBJ2-7, the V gene TRBV4-1; tentative D call: TRBD2 (5 bases). Germline V gives CDR1 MGHRA, CDR2 YSYEKL. The CDR3 has 13 residues. Between the trimmed V and J ends, which lost 2 bases and 7 bases, there was a span of 12 bases. The CDR3, as DNA: TGCGCCAGCAGCCAATGGGTACGGGGTGAGCAGTACTTC. It encodes CASSQWVRGEQYF.

The V gene is TRBV19, the J gene TRBJ2-2; 7 bases fit TRBD1. The CDR3 consists of 15 residues. The germline gives CDR1 LNHDA, CDR2 SQIVND (reference sequence). Germline trimming cut 5 bases from V and 3 bases from J; bases unmatched to any gene: 6. The CDR3 DNA reads as TGTGCCAGTAGTCCCACAGGGGTCCACACCGGGGAGCTGTTTTTT. This translates into CASSPTGVHTGELFF.

This clone has only a few counts. In DNA form, the CDR3 reads TGTGCCAGCTCACCATCGCCCCTATACACTGAAGCTTTCTTT. Encoded protein: CASSPSPLYTEAFF. This chain joins TRBV18 and TRBJ1-1; no definite D call. The germline V gene has CDR1 KGHSH and CDR2 LQKENI. Between the trimmed V and J ends, which lost 2 bases and 3 bases, there was a span of 10 bases. The CDR3 runs 14 residues.

The chain combines TRBV5-1 with TRBJ2-3; D is ambiguous. V gave up 1 base and J gave up 5 bases, with 8 bases separating them. Germline loops: CDR1 SGHRS, CDR2 YFSETQ. CDR3 length equals 13 residues. CDR3 DNA: TGCGCCAGCAGCTTGAGTTTTGGAGATACGCAGTATTTT. Amino acids: CASSLSFGDTQYF.

The chain employs TRBV30 and TRBJ1-4; a possible D gene is TRBD1 (6 bases). Germline V gene sequence: CDR1 GTSNPN, CDR2 SVGIG (reference sequence). The CDR3 consists of 11 residues. The V gene lost 0 bases and the J gene lost 12 bases, with 8 bases spanning the gap. As DNA, the CDR3 is TGTGCCTGGAGTGTAGAGGGGGAACTGTTTTTT. Translating gives CAWSVEGELFF.

The chain recombines TRBV29-1 with TRBJ2-3; 10 bases are shared with TRBD2. The CDR3 spans 15 residues. Unmatched junction bases numbered 4, after V lost 2 bases and J lost 2 bases. Germline CDR1 reads SQVTM; CDR2 reads ANQGSEA. The CDR3 DNA follows: TGCAGCGTTGAATGGCTAGCGGGGGTCACAGATACGCAGTATTTT. Translating gives CSVEWLAGVTDTQYF.

The chain combines TRBV9 with TRBJ1-2; D remains unclear. Looked up from germline, CDR1 is SGDLS and CDR2 is YYNGEE. V was trimmed by 0 bases and J by 0 bases, leaving 12 bases between them. This CDR3 comprises 16 residues. The CDR3, as DNA: TGTGCCAGCAGCGTAGGATTGGGCGACTCTAACTATGGCTACACCTTC. It is translated as CASSVGLGDSNYGYTF.

The chain combines TRBV9 with TRBJ1-2; D perhaps matches TRBD1 (6 bases). CDR1 is SGDLS and CDR2 is YYNGEE in the germline V gene. The CDR3 spans 14 residues. Trimming stripped 0 bases from V and 5 bases from J, with 11 bases between. This chain's CDR3 is CASSVGGPTYGYTF. The CDR3, as DNA: TGTGCCAGCAGCGTAGGGGGGCCGACTTATGGCTACACCTTC. The full variable domain, its missing parts supplied by reference TRBV9 and TRBJ1-2, is DSGVTQTPKHLITATGQRVTLRCSPRSGDLSVYWYQQSLDQGLQFLIQYYNGEERAKGNILERFSAQQFPDLHSELNLSSLELGDSALYFCASSVGGPTYGYTFGSGTRLTVV.

The genes are TRBV18 and TRBJ1-1; unclear D gene. Germline-derived CDR1 and CDR2 are KGHSH and LQKENI. The CDR3 runs to 13 residues. V lost 3 bases and J 0 bases, leaving 5 bases between the germline ends. The CDR3 reads CASSPGMNTEAFF. CDR3 bases: TGTGCCAGCTCACCCGGAATGAACACTGAAGCTTTCTTT. The whole variable domain, filled in from reference TRBV18 and TRBJ1-1, reads NAGVMQNPRHLVRRRGQEARLRCSPMKGHSHVYWYRQLPEEGLKFMVYLQKENIIDESGMPKERFSAEFPKEGPSILRIQQVVRGDSAAYFCASSPGMNTEAFFGQGTRLTVV.

J is TRBJ1-1 and V is TRBV28; no reliable D call. The CDR3 runs to 11 residues. V was shortened by 5 bases and J by 9 bases, with 10 bases between the two germline ends. Per germline, CDR1 MDHEN and CDR2 SYDVKM. CDR3 in DNA: TGTGCCAGCAGTGAGGACGGTAAAGCTTTCTTT. Translation gives CASSEDGKAFF.

The chain recombines TRBV4-3 with TRBJ2-1; D perhaps matches TRBD1 (7 bases). V was clipped by 4 bases and J by 4 bases, with 11 bases between them. This CDR3 has 14 amino acids. Germline-derived CDR1 and CDR2 are LGHNA and YSLEER. CDR3 DNA sequence: TGCGCCAGCAGCCGCGGGACAGCTTACAATGAGCAGTTCTTC. As protein: CASSRGTAYNEQFF.

V and J are TRBV19 and TRBJ2-7; TRBD1 aligns across 8 bases. Germline CDR1 reads LNHDA; CDR2 reads SQIVND (reference sequence). CDR3 length: 16 amino acids. The V and J ends lost 0 bases and 4 bases, in that order; junction bases with no gene match: 8. The CDR3 sequence is CASSIETGAAVYEQYF. The CDR3 nucleotides read TGTGCCAGTAGTATAGAGACAGGGGCGGCGGTGTACGAGCAGTACTTC.

This clone has a single count. J is TRBJ2-7 and V is TRBV27; D could derive from TRBD1 or TRBD2 (6 bases each). The V end was cut by 2 bases, the J end by 0 bases, with 17 bases between. Germline-derived CDR1 and CDR2 are MNHEY and SMNVEV (reference sequence). The CDR3 is made up of 17 amino acids. CDR3 DNA sequence: TGTGCCAGCAGTTTAAGGTTGGGGGGCGTGAGCTCCTACGAGCAGTACTTC. Translation gives CASSLRLGGVSSYEQYF.

This chain links TRBV19 with TRBJ1-5; weak D call: TRBD1 (5 bases). Germline CDR1 and CDR2: LNHDA and SQIVND (reference sequence). With 3 bases removed from V and 3 bases from J, the gap between germline ends came to 12 bases. CDR3 size: 15 residues. The CDR3 spells CASSMAGRFNQPQHF. The CDR3 DNA sequence: TGTGCCAGTAGTATGGCAGGGAGGTTCAATCAGCCCCAGCATTTT.

The rearrangement links TRBV7-2 to TRBJ2-7; 13 bases fit TRBD2. Germline CDR1 is SGHTA and CDR2 is FQGNSA. V lost 5 bases to trimming and J lost 7 bases; unmatched junction nucleotides: 8. The CDR3 has 15 amino acids. CDR3 in DNA: TGTGCCAGCAGCCGACTAGCGGGGGGCCTAAATGAGCAGTACTTC. Translation: CASSRLAGGLNEQYF.

This chain links TRBV6-1 with TRBJ2-3; D unresolved. This CDR3 is 15 amino acids long. Deletions cut 1 base from V and 0 bases from J, with 8 bases between. Per the germline V gene, CDR1 is MNHNS and CDR2 is SASEGT. CDR3 amino acids: CASSEVLASTDTQYF. In nucleotides, the CDR3 is TGTGCCAGCAGTGAAGTCCTGGCTAGCACAGATACGCAGTATTTT.

The rearrangement joins TRBV7-3 to TRBJ2-3, with TRBD2 matching over 9 bases. The CDR3 sequence is 15 residues long. Germline-derived CDR1 and CDR2 are SGHTA and FQGTGA. V dropped 2 bases and J dropped 3; count of bases not matched to a gene: 3. The CDR3: CASSLELAGTDTQYF. The CDR3 DNA sequence: TGTGCCAGCAGCTTAGAGCTAGCGGGGACAGATACGCAGTATTTT.

The J gene is TRBJ1-2, the V gene TRBV7-9; the D is unclear. V lost 0 bases to trimming and J lost 0 bases, with 8 bases between them. Germline V gene lookup returns CDR1 SEHNR and CDR2 FQNEAQ (reference sequence). The CDR3 loop spans 15 amino acids. The chain's CDR3 is CASSLAGSPNYGYTF. DNA of the CDR3: TGTGCCAGCAGCTTAGCGGGCAGCCCTAACTATGGCTACACCTTC.